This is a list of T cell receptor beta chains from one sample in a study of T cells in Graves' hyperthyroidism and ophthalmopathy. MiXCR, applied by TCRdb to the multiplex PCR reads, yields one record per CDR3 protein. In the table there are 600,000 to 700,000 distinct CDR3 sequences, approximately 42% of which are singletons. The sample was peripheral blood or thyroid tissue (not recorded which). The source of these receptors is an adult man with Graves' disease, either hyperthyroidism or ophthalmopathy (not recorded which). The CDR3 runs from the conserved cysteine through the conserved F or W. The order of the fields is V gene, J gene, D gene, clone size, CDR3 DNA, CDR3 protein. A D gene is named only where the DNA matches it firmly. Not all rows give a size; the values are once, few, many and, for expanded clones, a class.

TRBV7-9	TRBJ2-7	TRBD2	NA	TGTGCCAGCAGCTTAGGATTCGGGAGGGGCGGGGAGCTGTACTTC	CASSLGFGRGGELYF
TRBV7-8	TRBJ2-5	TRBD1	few	TGTGCCAGCACCCCAGCCCAGGGGGATGAGACCCAGTACTTC	CASTPAQGDETQYF
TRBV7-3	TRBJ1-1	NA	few	TGTGCCAGCAGCTCGCACAGTTCGAACACTGAAGCTTTCTTT	CASSSHSSNTEAFF
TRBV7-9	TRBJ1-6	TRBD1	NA	TGTGCCAGCAGCCACGGGACAGGCTTTTATAATTCACCCCTCCACTTT	CASSHGTGFYNSPLHF
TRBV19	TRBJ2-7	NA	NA	TGTGCCTGGAACGGACAGTTCTACGAGCAGTACTTC	CAWNGQFYEQYF
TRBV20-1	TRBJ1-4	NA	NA	TGCAGTGCTAGGGACCCCGGAAGCGAAAAACTGTTTTTT	CSARDPGSEKLFF
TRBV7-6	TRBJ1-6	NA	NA	TGTGCCAGCAGCTTATTCGACGGGGGGCGTTCACCCCTCCACTTT	CASSLFDGGRSPLHF
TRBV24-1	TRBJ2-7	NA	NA	TGTGCCAGCAGTTTAGGTTCGGTGATACCCTACGAGCAGTACTTC	CASSLGSVIPYEQYF
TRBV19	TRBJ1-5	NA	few	TGTGCCAGCAACGTAGCTTTCAATCAGCCCCAGCATTTT	CASNVAFNQPQHF
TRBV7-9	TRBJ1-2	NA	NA	TGTGCCAGCAGCCCGGGTCCCCTTTTGGGCGGCTATGGCTACACCTTC	CASSPGPLLGGYGYTF
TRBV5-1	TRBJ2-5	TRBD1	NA	TGCGCCAGCAGCCTAGGACAGGGCGCGGAAGAGACCCAGTACTTC	CASSLGQGAEETQYF
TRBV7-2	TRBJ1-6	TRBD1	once	TGTGCCAGCAGCAACAGGGACAGCAATAATTCACCCCTCCACTTT	CASSNRDSNNSPLHF
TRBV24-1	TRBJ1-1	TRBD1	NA	TGTGCCACCAGTGATCCGGGACAGGGTCGAGGGACTGAAGCTTTCTTT	CATSDPGQGRGTEAFF
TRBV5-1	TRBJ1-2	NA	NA	TGCGCCAGCAGCTTGGCCCAGCTCACCTATGGCTACACCTTC	CASSLAQLTYGYTF
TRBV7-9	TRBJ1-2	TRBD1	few	TGTGCCAGCAGCTATTCCGGGACAGGGCTAAACTATGGCTACACCTTC	CASSYSGTGLNYGYTF
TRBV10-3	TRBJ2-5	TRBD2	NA	TGTGCCATCAGTGAGGGGACTAGCGGGGGGCTTCAAGAGACCCAGTACTTC	CAISEGTSGGLQETQYF
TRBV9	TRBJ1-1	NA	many	TGTGCCAGCAGCGTAGCTACGAGGGGCGACGCTTTCTTT	CASSVATRGDAFF
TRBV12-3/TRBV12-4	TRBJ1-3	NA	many	TGTGCCAGCAGTGAACAGGCAGGGAAAGGGCCTGGAAACACCATATATTTT	CASSEQAGKGPGNTIYF
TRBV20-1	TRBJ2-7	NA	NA	TGCAGTGCTATCTCCCCCGGGTCAGGGGACTCCTACGAGCAGTACTTC	CSAISPGSGDSYEQYF
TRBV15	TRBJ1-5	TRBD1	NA	TGTGCCACCAGCAGAGAAGACAGGGCCAGTCAGCCCCAGCATTTT	CATSREDRASQPQHF
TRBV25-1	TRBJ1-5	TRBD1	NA	TGTGCCAGCAGCTTTTCTGACAGGGGGAATCAGCCCCAGCATTTT	CASSFSDRGNQPQHF
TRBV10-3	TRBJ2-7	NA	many	TGTGCCAGCAGCTCGCACTCCGTGCAGTACTTC	CASSSHSVQYF
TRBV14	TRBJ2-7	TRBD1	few	TGTGCCAGCAGCCAATCTGGGACAGGGGGGTACGAGCAGTACTTC	CASSQSGTGGYEQYF
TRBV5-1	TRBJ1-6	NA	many	TGCGCCAGCAGCTTGACCTCGGGCTCTTCACCCCTCCACTTT	CASSLTSGSSPLHF
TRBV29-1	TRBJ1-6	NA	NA	TGCAGCGACACCCGTAATTCACCCCTCCACTTT	CSDTRNSPLHF